This is a list of T cell receptor beta chains from one sample in a study of radiotherapy plus CTLA-4 blockade in lung cancer. Here immunoSEQ multiplex PCR was the method, and the copy in TCRdb shows in-frame clones only, minus some. The data show roughly 42,000 clones, around 63% seen once. The sequencing used peripheral blood, collected from a patient treated with radiotherapy plus ipilimumab. These receptor sequences come from a human donor with non-small cell lung cancer who had a partial response to radiotherapy plus ipilimumab. Each CDR3 is given with its conserved first and last residue. D genes are given only for firm matches. Size is omitted from some rows. Given values are once, few, many or a class for expanded clones.

size	D	V	J	DNA	CDR3
-	-	TRBV14	TRBJ1-1	TGTGCCAGCAGCCAACAGGGTGTATGGCCCTTCTTT	CASSQQGVWPFF
-	TRBD2	TRBV5-1	TRBJ2-3	TGCGCCAGCAGCCCCGGGACTAGCTCCTATACGCAGTATTTT	CASSPGTSSYTQYF
-	TRBD2	TRBV2	TRBJ2-5	TGTGCCAGCAGACCTAGCGGGGGGACTCGCAAGCAGGAGACCCAGTACTTC	CASRPSGGTRKQETQYF
-	TRBD1	TRBV9	TRBJ2-5	TGTGCCAGCAGCGGGTTCGACAGGGGGGGACAAGAGACCCAGTACTTC	CASSGFDRGGQETQYF
-	TRBD1	TRBV7-8	TRBJ1-1	TGTGCCAGCAGCTCGGGACAGGGGAACACTGAAGCTTTCTTT	CASSSGQGNTEAFF
-	TRBD1	TRBV28	TRBJ2-5	TGTGCCACCACCGGGACAGAAGAGACCCAGTACTTC	CATTGTEETQYF
-	TRBD1	TRBV6-6	TRBJ2-2	TGTGCCAGCAGGCTTGAGGGGACAGGGGACACCGGGGAGCTGTTTTTT	CASRLEGTGDTGELFF
-	-	TRBV6-5	TRBJ1-1	TGTGCCGGAAGACAAGGGGGCACTGAAGCTTTCTTT	CAGRQGGTEAFF
many	TRBD1	TRBV10-3	TRBJ1-2	TGTGCCATCAGTGAGAGACAGGGAAACTATGGCTACACCTTC	CAISERQGNYGYTF
-	-	TRBV19	TRBJ1-1	TGTGCCAGTAGACTCTCGACGGGAGCCGGAGGTACTGAAGCTTTCTTT	CASRLSTGAGGTEAFF
-	-	TRBV6-5	TRBJ1-5	TGTGCCAGCAGCATCATGAGCAATCAGCCCCAGCATTTT	CASSIMSNQPQHF
-	TRBD2	TRBV6-6	TRBJ2-1	TGTGCCAGCAGCAAAGCGGGAGGACCACAGAATGAGCAGTTCTTC	CASSKAGGPQNEQFF
once	TRBD1	TRBV5-6	TRBJ1-5	TGTGCCAGCAGGACAGGGAACCAGCCCCAGCATTTT	CASRTGNQPQHF
many	TRBD2	TRBV10-3	TRBJ2-3	TGTGCCATCAGACGGACTAGCGGGGCCACAGATACGCAGTATTTT	CAIRRTSGATDTQYF
-	-	TRBV25-1	TRBJ1-1	TGTGCCAGCAGTAGGGGGGGCGGCACTGAAGCTTTCTTT	CASSRGGGTEAFF
-	-	TRBV6-6	TRBJ2-2	TGTGCCAGCAGAAACGGACAGGAGGGTGGAGGGGAGCTGTTTTTT	CASRNGQEGGGELFF
-	-	TRBV6-5	TRBJ2-3	TGTGCCAGCAGTTACCCAACCGGGACACCGGGGGATACGCAGTATTTT	CASSYPTGTPGDTQYF
-	TRBD1	TRBV19	TRBJ2-7	TGTGCCAGTAGTGGGACAGGGGGCTCCTACGAGCAGTACTTC	CASSGTGGSYEQYF
few	-	TRBV19	TRBJ2-2	TGTGCCAGTAGATTAGGGGGGGCCGACACCGGGGAGCTGTTTTTT	CASRLGGADTGELFF
-	TRBD2	TRBV15	TRBJ2-2	TGTGCCACCCGTGGCGGGAGGGCCGACACCGGGGAGCTGTTTTTT	CATRGGRADTGELFF
-	TRBD2	TRBV11-2	TRBJ2-1	TGTGCCAGCAGCTCGAGGGTTACCGGGACTATCCAGTTCTTC	CASSSRVTGTIQFF
-	-	TRBV7-9	TRBJ1-5	TGTGCCAGCAGCCCCCGAGTTAATCAGCCCCAGCATTTT	CASSPRVNQPQHF
few	-	TRBV19	TRBJ2-3	TGTGCCAGTAGTGGGTCACAGGGATTTGGGACAGATACGCAGTATTTT	CASSGSQGFGTDTQYF
-	-	TRBV4-1	TRBJ1-1	TGCGCCAGCAGCCAAGATGGGCAGCCGAACACTGAAGCTTTCTTT	CASSQDGQPNTEAFF
-	TRBD2	TRBV5-4	TRBJ2-2	TGTGCCAGCAGCCACCGACGGACTAGCGGGGGCACGAACACCGGGGAGCTGTTTTTT	CASSHRRTSGGTNTGELFF
-	-	TRBV15	TRBJ2-1	TGTGCCACCAGCATTAGGAGCTCCTACAATGAGCAGTTCTTC	CATSIRSSYNEQFF
-	-	TRBV30	TRBJ1-5	TGTGCCTGGACTACAGACAACAATCAGCCCCAGCATTTT	CAWTTDNNQPQHF
few	-	TRBV6-6	TRBJ1-5	TGTGCCAGCAGTTATGGTACAGGTAGTCAGCCCCAGCATTTT	CASSYGTGSQPQHF
-	-	TRBV10-3	TRBJ1-2	TGTGCCATCAGTGGATCCCCCATTACACAGGATAACTATGGCTACACCTTC	CAISGSPITQDNYGYTF
-	-	TRBV5-8	TRBJ1-1	TGTGCCAGCAGCCTGGACACGTTCACTGAAGCTTTCTTT	CASSLDTFTEAFF